This T cell receptor beta chain was identified during a study of blood T cell repertoires in COVID-19. Study-level background: The United States, Italy and Spain provided the acute and convalescent COVID-19 samples. PBMCs, B-cell-depleted T cells, or T cells provided the cDNA or gDNA that made up the material.

Original analysis: For nucleated cells, counts were estimated from reference gene primer amplification. Measured with immunoSEQ multiplex PCR; TCRdb has only the in-frame clones, and not every one. V and J calls and clone size are those listed in that table; D and trimming were worked out from the DNA. This table holds more than 110,000 clones, 80% to 85% found once. The source of this sequence is a woman aged 60 to 75 with acute or convalescent COVID-19. The sample taken for sequencing was peripheral blood.

In DNA form, the CDR3 reads TGTGCCAGCAGTGCGGACAGGGGCGCCGGTCAGCCCCAGCATTTT. This codes for CASSADRGAGQPQHF. This chain connects TRBV2 to TRBJ1-5, with 9 positions matching TRBD1. The germline gives CDR1 SNHLY, CDR2 FYNNEI. The CDR3 is 15 residues long. V lost 4 bases to trimming and J lost 6 bases; unmatched junction nucleotides: 7.